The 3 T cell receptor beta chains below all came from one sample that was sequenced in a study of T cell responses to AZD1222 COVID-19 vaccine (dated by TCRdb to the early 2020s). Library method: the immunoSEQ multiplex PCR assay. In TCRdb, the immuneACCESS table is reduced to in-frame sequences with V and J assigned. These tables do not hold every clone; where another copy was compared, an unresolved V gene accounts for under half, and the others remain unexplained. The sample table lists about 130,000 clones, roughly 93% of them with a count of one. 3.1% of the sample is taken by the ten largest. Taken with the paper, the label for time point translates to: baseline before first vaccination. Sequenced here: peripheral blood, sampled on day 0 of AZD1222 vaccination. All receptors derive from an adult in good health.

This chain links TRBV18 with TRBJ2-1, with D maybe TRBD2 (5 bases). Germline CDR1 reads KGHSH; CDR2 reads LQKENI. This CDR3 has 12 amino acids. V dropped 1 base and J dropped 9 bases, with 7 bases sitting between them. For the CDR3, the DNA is TGTGCCAGCTCACCACAGCGGAGTGAGCAGTTCTTC. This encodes CASSPQRSEQFF.

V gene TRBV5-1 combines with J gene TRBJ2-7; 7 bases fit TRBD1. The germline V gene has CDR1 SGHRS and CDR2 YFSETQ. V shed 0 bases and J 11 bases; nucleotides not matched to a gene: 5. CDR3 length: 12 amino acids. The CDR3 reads CASSLETGAKYF. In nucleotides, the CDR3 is TGCGCCAGCAGCTTGGAAACAGGGGCAAAGTACTTC.

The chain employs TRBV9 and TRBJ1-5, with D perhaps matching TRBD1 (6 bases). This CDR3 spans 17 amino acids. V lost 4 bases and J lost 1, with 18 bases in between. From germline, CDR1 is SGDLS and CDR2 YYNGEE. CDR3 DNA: TGTGCCAGCAGCCCAAGGGGGGATGCTATAAGCAATCAGCCCCAGCATTTT. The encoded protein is CASSPRGDAISNQPQHF.